The 18 T cell receptor beta chains below were found in one sample sequenced in a study of vaccination effects on CD4 cells after COVID-19. Antigens for these TCRs are unknown. After less than twelve days in culture, the CD4+ T cells were isolated. The participants, recipients of two vaccine doses, got either BNT162b2 or mRNA-1273. Only in-frame clones appear in the TCRdb table, and some are missing; sequencing was by immunoSEQ multiplex PCR. The sample carries more than 60,000 clones, about 74% recorded once. Source: CD4+ T cells from PBMCs cultured without peptide, taken after COVID-19 vaccination. The receptors originated from a human donor who received a COVID-19 vaccine.

In DNA, the CDR3 is TGTGCCAGCAGCCTAGGGGGACAGCCGAATTCACCCCTCCACTTT. Translated, it gives CASSLGGQPNSPLHF. The chain carries TRBV7-3 and TRBJ1-6, with 7 nucleotides matching TRBD1. Unmatched junction bases numbered 8, after V lost 5 bases and J lost 7 bases. The CDR3 is made up of 15 amino acids. CDR1 SGHTA and CDR2 FQGTGA come from the germline V gene.

The genes are TRBV18 and TRBJ1-6; D is undetermined. The CDR3 runs 15 residues. Germline lookup yields CDR1 KGHSH and CDR2 LQKENI. V shed 3 bases and J shed 5 bases, with 11 bases lying between them. As DNA, the CDR3 is TGTGCCAGCTCACCGGGATTCATTGATAATTCACCCCTCCACTTT. As protein: CASSPGFIDNSPLHF.

CDR3 sequence reads: CASSGQGFVNTEAFF. Here the CDR3 DNA reads TGTGCCAGCAGTGGTCAGGGTTTTGTGAACACTGAAGCTTTCTTT. The gene calls are TRBV6-2 or TRBV6-3 and TRBJ1-1; a possible D gene is TRBD1 (5 bases). V gave up 5 bases and J gave up 0 bases, with 13 bases separating them. In germline, CDR1 is MNHEY, CDR2 SVGEGT. The CDR3 sequence is 15 residues long.

The chain carries TRBV3-1 (or the pseudogene TRBV3-2) and TRBJ2-3, with D tentatively TRBD2 (5 bases). In germline, CDR1 is LGHDT, CDR2 YNNKEL (reference sequence). The CDR3 loop spans 16 amino acids. V was pared by 4 bases and J by 2 bases, with 16 bases between. In DNA, the CDR3 is TGTGCCAGCAGCCCGTTAGTAGCGACTGACACAGATACGCAGTATTTT. Translation gives CASSPLVATDTDTQYF.

This sequence joins TRBV5-8 and TRBJ2-7, with D perhaps matching TRBD2 (7 bases). CDR3 size: 17 residues. Trimming stripped 3 bases from V and 0 bases from J, with 19 bases between. The germline V gene encodes CDR1 SGHTS and CDR2 YDEGEE. CDR3 nucleotides: TGTGCCAGCAGCTGCGACAGCAGGGGAGGGAGCTCCTACGAGCAGTACGTC. This codes for CASSCDSRGGSSYEQYV.

The chain combines TRBV9 with TRBJ1-2; possible D gene TRBD1, 6 bases. Germline V gene sequence: CDR1 SGDLS, CDR2 YYNGEE. CDR3 size: 13 residues. The ends were cut back, 2 bases at V and 7 bases at J, with 12 bases in the middle. Here the CDR3 DNA reads TGTGCCAGCAGCGTTTCAGGGGCGTTTGGCTACACCTTC. This translates into CASSVSGAFGYTF. Variable domain in full (rest from reference TRBV9 and TRBJ1-2): DSGVTQTPKHLITATGQRVTLRCSPRSGDLSVYWYQQSLDQGLQFLIQYYNGEERAKGNILERFSAQQFPDLHSELNLSSLELGDSALYFCASSVSGAFGYTFGSGTRLTVV.

This clone appeared a single time. Additional DNA sequences in this sample encode the identical CDR3. The chain couples TRBV20-1 to TRBJ1-1; D is unresolved. From germline, CDR1 is DFQATT and CDR2 SNEGSKA (reference sequence). There are 11 residues in the CDR3. V lost 2 bases, J lost 0 bases, and 1 base lay in between. The CDR3 loop is CSARLNTEAFF. In nucleotides, the CDR3 is TGCAGTGCTAGACTGAACACTGAAGCTTTCTTT.

CDR3 nucleotide sequence: TGTGCCAGCAGTTACCTGGGGCGGGGGGGTACAAAGGTGCAGTTCTTC. Its protein is CASSYLGRGGTKVQFF. The chain combines TRBV6-2 or TRBV6-3 with TRBJ2-1, with 9 bases identical to TRBD2. The CDR3 has 16 amino acids. The V gene end was trimmed by 2 bases and the J gene end by 12 bases; junction bases not matched to a gene: 14. From germline, CDR1 is MNHEY and CDR2 SVGEGT.

This clone came up a few times. V usage is TRBV6-6 and J usage is TRBJ2-3; D may correspond to TRBD1 or TRBD2 (5 bases each). V lost 5 bases to trimming and J lost 0 bases, with 9 bases between them. This CDR3 has 14 amino acids. Germline V CDR1 and CDR2: MNHNY, SVGAGI (reference sequence). CDR3 residues: CASSRGQSTDTQYF. CDR3 DNA sequence: TGTGCCAGCAGTCGGGGCCAGAGCACAGATACGCAGTATTTT.

J is TRBJ2-6 and V is TRBV9, with 7 bases matching TRBD1. Germline loops: CDR1 SGDLS, CDR2 YYNGEE. The CDR3 runs 18 residues. V lost 3 bases to trimming and J lost 0 bases; unmatched junction nucleotides: 9. In DNA form, the CDR3 reads TGTGCCAGCAGCGCGCGACAGGGCCCAATCTCTGGGGCCAACGTCCTGACTTTC. Translation gives CASSARQGPISGANVLTF.

Notes on this clone: Because the CDR3 is missing its conserved closing phenylalanine or tryptophan, this is likely a read error. The DNA is omitted, as the CDR3 cannot be located on it reliably, and the CDR3 follows TCRdb's listing. The chain combines TRBV6-5 with TRBJ2-7. The CDR3 is 14 amino acids long, termini counted. CDR1 is MNHEY, CDR2 SVGAGI, per germline. The CDR3 reads CASSRLGQATSHYL.

The genes are TRBV5-4 and TRBJ2-5; D gene uncertain. Trimming removed 4 bases at V and 6 bases at J, with 13 bases between. Germline lookup yields CDR1 SGHNT and CDR2 YYREEE (reference sequence). The CDR3 extends over 13 amino acids. The CDR3 here is CASSVRTEQTQYF. For the CDR3, the DNA is TGTGCCAGCAGCGTGAGGACGGAACAGACCCAGTACTTC.

This chain joins TRBV28 and TRBJ2-4; 7 bases are shared with TRBD2. The CDR3 is 14 amino acids. Germline V lookup: CDR1 MDHEN, CDR2 SYDVKM. Trimming cost V 7 bases and J 0 bases; bases outside gene matches: 3. CDR3 sequence: CASKGGGAKNIQYF. Written as DNA, the CDR3 is TGTGCCAGCAAGGGCGGGGGAGCCAAAAACATTCAGTACTTC.

V is TRBV29-1 and J is TRBJ1-1; 8 bases are shared with TRBD1. Looked up from germline, CDR1 is SQVTM and CDR2 is ANQGSEA. The ends lost 5 bases at V and 1 base at J; junction bases unmatched: 3. This CDR3 has 13 residues. This chain's CDR3 is CSVRGTGNTEAFF. The CDR3 bases are TGCAGCGTTCGCGGGACAGGGAACACTGAAGCTTTCTTT.

The chain has TRBV24-1 and TRBJ2-1; 8 bases fit TRBD2. Germline V CDR1 and CDR2: KGHDR, SFDVKD. V dropped 4 bases and J dropped 4; count of bases not matched to a gene: 11. CDR3 length equals 17 residues. This CDR3 reads CATSDPTTGGGYNEQFF. The CDR3, as DNA: TGTGCCACCAGTGACCCGACTACCGGGGGGGGATACAATGAGCAGTTCTTC.

This clone was found a few times. This chain links TRBV2 with TRBJ1-1, with a possible D match to TRBD1 (5 bases). Trimming left V 6 bases short and J 0 bases short, with 11 bases between. This CDR3 has 14 amino acids. The V gene's germline CDR1 is SNHLY and CDR2 FYNNEI. CDR3 amino acids: CASSASRVNTEAFF. For the CDR3, the DNA is TGTGCCAGCAGCGCTTCCAGGGTGAACACTGAAGCTTTCTTT.

The chain links TRBV24-1 to TRBJ2-2, with a possible D match to TRBD1 (5 bases). Looked up from germline, CDR1 is KGHDR and CDR2 is SFDVKD. The CDR3 contains 16 residues. Trimming removed 3 bases from V and 2 bases from J, with 12 bases in between. The CDR3: CATSDPAGHNTGELFF. In nucleotides, the CDR3 is TGTGCCACCAGTGATCCGGCCGGACATAACACCGGGGAGCTGTTTTTT.

A word on this clone: The DNA is omitted, as the CDR3 cannot be located on it reliably, and the CDR3 follows TCRdb's listing. J is TRBJ2-1 and V is TRBV3-1 (or the pseudogene TRBV3-2); the table gives TRBD2 as D, unverified against the DNA. Germline V gene data show CDR1 as LGHDT and CDR2 as YNNKEL (reference sequence). The CDR3 adds up to 14 amino acids, both ends counted. CDR3: CASSPFASGAPLFF.